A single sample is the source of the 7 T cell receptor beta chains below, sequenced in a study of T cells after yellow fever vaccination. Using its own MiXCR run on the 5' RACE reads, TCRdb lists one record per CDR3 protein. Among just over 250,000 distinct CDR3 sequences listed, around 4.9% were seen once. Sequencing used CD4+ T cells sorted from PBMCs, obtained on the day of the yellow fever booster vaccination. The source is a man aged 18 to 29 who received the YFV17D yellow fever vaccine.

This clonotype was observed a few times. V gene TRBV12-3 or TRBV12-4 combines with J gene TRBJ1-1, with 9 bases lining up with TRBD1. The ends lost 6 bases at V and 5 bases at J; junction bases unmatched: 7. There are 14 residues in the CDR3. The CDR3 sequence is CASRMTGGVTEAFF. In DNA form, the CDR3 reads TGTGCCAGCAGGATGACAGGGGGAGTTACTGAAGCTTTCTTT.

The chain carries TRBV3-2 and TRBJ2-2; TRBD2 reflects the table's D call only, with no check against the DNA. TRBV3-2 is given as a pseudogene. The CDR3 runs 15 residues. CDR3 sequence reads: CATRIERSLTGELFF. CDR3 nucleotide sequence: TGTGCCACCCGAATAGAGCGGTCGCTCACCGGGGAGCTGTTTTTT.

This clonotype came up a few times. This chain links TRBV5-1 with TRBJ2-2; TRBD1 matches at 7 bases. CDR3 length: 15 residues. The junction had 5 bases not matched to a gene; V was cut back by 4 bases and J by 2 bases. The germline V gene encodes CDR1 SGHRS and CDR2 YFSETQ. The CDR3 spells CASSPGQINTGELFF. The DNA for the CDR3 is TGCGCCAGCAGCCCGGGACAGATAAACACCGGGGAGCTGTTTTTT.

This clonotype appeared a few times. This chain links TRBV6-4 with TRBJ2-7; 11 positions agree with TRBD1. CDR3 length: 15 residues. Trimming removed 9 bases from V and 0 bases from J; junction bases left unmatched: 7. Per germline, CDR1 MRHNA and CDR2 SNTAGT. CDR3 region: CASLTGTGGSYEQYV. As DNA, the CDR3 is TGTGCCAGTCTTACCGGGACAGGGGGCTCCTACGAGCAGTACGTC.

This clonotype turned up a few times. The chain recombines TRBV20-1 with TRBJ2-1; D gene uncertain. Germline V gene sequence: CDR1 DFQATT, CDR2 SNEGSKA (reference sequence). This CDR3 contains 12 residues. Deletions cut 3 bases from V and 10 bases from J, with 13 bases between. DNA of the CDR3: TGCAGTGCTAGGGGCCACACCGGGGAGCAGTTCTTC. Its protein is CSARGHTGEQFF.

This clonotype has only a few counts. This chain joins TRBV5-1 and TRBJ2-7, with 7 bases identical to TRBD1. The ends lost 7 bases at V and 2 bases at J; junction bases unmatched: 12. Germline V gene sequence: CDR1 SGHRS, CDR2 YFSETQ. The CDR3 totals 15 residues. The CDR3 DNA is TGCGCCAGCCGGTTCGACAGGGAGACTACCTACGAGCAGTACTTC. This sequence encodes CASRFDRETTYEQYF.

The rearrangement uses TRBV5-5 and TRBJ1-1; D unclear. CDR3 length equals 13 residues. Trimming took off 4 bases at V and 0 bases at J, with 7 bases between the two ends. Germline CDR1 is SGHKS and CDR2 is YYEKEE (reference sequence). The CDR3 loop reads CASSTLMNTEAFF. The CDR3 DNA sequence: TGTGCCAGCAGCACCCTCATGAACACTGAAGCTTTCTTT.